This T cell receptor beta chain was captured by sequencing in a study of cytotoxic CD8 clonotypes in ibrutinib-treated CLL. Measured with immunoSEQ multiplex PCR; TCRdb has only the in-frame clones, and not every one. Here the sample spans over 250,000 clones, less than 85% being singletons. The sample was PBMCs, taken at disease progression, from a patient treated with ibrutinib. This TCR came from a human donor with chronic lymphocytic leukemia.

CDR3 in amino acids: CASSAGNQPQHF. The CDR3 region has the DNA TGTGCCAGCAGTGCGGGTAATCAGCCCCAGCATTTT. The chain employs TRBV6-1 and TRBJ1-5, with unresolved D. The CDR3 is made up of 12 amino acids. Trimming stripped 4 bases from V and 4 bases from J, with 5 bases between. From germline, CDR1 is MNHNS and CDR2 SASEGT.